Here is one T cell receptor beta chain with its context. In the study's own analysis: Amplification with reference gene primers provided the estimates of nucleated cell counts. Produced via immunoSEQ multiplex PCR; TCRdb's table is partial and in-frame only. V and J calls and clone size are those listed in that table; D and trimming were worked out from the DNA. The sample contains about 98,000 clones, roughly 86% of which appear only once. The sample is drawn from a study of blood T cell repertoires in COVID-19. Study-wide background: COVID-19 samples, acute and convalescent, were from the United States, Italy and Spain. In each case, the material was cDNA or gDNA derived from T cells, B-cell-depleted T cells, or PBMCs.

This CDR3 region has 13 residues. From germline, CDR1 is KGHDR and CDR2 SFDVKD. V gave up 8 bases and J gave up 10 bases; unmatched junction bases: 9. The J gene is TRBJ2-1, the V gene TRBV24-1; 8 nucleotides agree with TRBD2. Sequenced sample: peripheral blood. The sequence was obtained from a man between 45 and 60 years old with acute or convalescent COVID-19. The CDR3 reads CATKSGSTGEQFF. The CDR3 coding sequence is TGTGCCACCAAAAGCGGGAGTACAGGGGAGCAGTTCTTC.